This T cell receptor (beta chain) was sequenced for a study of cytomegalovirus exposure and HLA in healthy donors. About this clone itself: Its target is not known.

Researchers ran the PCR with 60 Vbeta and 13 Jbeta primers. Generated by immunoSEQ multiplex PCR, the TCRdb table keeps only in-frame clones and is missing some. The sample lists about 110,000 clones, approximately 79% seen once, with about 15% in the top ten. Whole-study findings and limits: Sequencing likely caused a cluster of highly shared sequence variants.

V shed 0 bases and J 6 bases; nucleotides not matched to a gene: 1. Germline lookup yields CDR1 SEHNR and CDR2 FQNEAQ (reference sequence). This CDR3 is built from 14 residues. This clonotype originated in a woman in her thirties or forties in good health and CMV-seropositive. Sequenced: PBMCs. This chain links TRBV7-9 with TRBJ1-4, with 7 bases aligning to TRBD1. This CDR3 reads CASSLAGGDEKLFF. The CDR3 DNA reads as TGTGCCAGCAGCTTAGCAGGGGGCGATGAAAAACTGTTTTTT.